Reported below is one T cell receptor beta chain. The assay was immunoSEQ multiplex PCR, and TCRdb's table has in-frame clones only and misses some. The sample gives roughly 150,000 clones, around four fifths of which show up once; 6.2% is in the top ten. This sample is drawn from a study of blood T cell repertoires in COVID-19. Study overall: PBMCs, B-cell-depleted T cells, or T cells provided the cDNA or gDNA that made up the material.

Cohorts were assigned according to the clinical history that participants reported. What the recovered Cohort 3 donors had was two negative PCRs, clearance, or symptom resolution. The source is a woman aged 35 to 49 who had recovered from COVID-19. The sequencing input was PBMCs or T cells enriched from blood (not recorded which).

This CDR3 reads CASSLGGHETQYF. CDR3 sequence (DNA): TGCGCCAGCAGCTTGGGGGGCCACGAGACCCAGTACTTC. V usage is TRBV5-1 and J usage is TRBJ2-5, with D possibly being TRBD1 (5 bases). This CDR3 is 13 amino acids long. The V end was cut by 0 bases, the J end by 5 bases, with 8 bases between. Germline V gene data show CDR1 as SGHRS and CDR2 as YFSETQ.